This is a list of T cell receptor beta chains from one sample in a study of vaccination and CD4 T cells after COVID-19. TCRdb recomputed calls from the PCR reads with MiXCR, one row per CDR3 protein. In the table there are about 20,000 distinct CDR3 sequences, roughly 47% of which are singletons. These TCRs' antigens remain unknown. Input material: CD4+ T cells from blood, cultured in vitro. Source of these receptors: a human donor who had recovered from COVID-19. Each CDR3 is given with its conserved first and last residue. D genes are given only for firm matches.

>-|TRBJ1-5|TRBV28
CASSFGGNQPQHF
>TRBD2|TRBJ2-2|TRBV20-1
CSARSGTSVNTGELFF
>-|TRBJ1-6|TRBV27
CASSFGSYRGSSYNSPLHF
>-|TRBJ1-2|TRBV20-1
CSARENQRIYGYTF
>-|TRBJ1-2|TRBV7-9
CASSQLKMLYGYTF
>TRBD1|TRBJ1-2|TRBV5-1
CASSPDGQGIGYTF
>-|TRBJ2-1|TRBV7-6
CASSLDLVVDEQFF
>TRBD1|TRBJ2-1|TRBV2
CASSEFIAGQGASDYNEQFF
>TRBD2|TRBJ2-7|TRBV2
CASRGTSGKYEQYF
>-|TRBJ2-7|TRBV7-2
CASSFVGMAYEQYF
>TRBD1|TRBJ1-2|TRBV7-9
CASSFIGTAYGYTF